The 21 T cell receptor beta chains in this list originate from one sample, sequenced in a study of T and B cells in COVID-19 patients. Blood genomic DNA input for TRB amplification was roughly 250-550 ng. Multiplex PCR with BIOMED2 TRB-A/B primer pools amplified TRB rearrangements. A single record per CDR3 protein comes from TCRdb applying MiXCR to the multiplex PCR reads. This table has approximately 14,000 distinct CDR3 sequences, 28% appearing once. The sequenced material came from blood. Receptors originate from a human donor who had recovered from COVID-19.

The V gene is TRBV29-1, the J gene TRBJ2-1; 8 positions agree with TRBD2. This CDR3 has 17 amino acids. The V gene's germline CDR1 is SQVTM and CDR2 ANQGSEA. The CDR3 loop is CSARDFPGTSIYNEQFF. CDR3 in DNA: TGCAGTGCTAGAGACTTTCCCGGGACTAGTATCTACAATGAGCAGTTCTTC.

CDR3 amino acids: CASSRRRQGAAGELFF. CDR3 DNA: TGCGCCAGCAGCCGTAGGCGGCAGGGGGCTGCCGGGGAGCTGTTTTTT. The chain has TRBV5-1 and TRBJ2-2, with TRBD1 matching 8 bases. Per the germline V gene, CDR1 is SGHRS and CDR2 is YFSETQ. This CDR3 has 16 amino acids. The V and J ends lost 4 bases and 6 bases, in that order; junction bases with no gene match: 11.

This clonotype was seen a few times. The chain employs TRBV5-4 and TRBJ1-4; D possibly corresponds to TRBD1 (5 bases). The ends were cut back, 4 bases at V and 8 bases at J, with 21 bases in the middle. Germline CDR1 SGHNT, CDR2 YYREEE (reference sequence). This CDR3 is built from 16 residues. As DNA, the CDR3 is TGTGCCAGCAGCCTAGCTGGAGGGGCAGGGTTAGAAAAACTGTTTTTT. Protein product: CASSLAGGAGLEKLFF.

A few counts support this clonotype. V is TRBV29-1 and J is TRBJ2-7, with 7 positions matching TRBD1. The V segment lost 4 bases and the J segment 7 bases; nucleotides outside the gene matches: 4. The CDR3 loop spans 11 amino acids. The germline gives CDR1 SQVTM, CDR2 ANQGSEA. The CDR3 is CSVGTGEEQYF. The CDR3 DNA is TGCAGCGTTGGAACAGGGGAAGAGCAGTACTTC.

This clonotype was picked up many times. The CDR3 here is CASSYSGTGLYEQYF. The DNA for the CDR3 is TGTGCCAGCAGTTACAGCGGGACAGGACTATACGAGCAGTACTTC. This sequence joins TRBV6-5 and TRBJ2-7; perhaps TRBD1 as D (8 bases). Between the trimmed V and J ends, which lost 2 bases and 4 bases, there was a span of 15 bases. The length of the CDR3 is 15 residues. The germline CDR1 and CDR2 sequences are MNHEY and SVGAGI.

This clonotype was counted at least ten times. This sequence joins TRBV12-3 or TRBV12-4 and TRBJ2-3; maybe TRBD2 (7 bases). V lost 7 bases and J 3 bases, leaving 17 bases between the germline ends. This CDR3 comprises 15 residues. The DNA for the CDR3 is TGTGCCAGCAACCCGGGGAGGGGGTTAACAGATACGCAGTATTTT. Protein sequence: CASNPGRGLTDTQYF.

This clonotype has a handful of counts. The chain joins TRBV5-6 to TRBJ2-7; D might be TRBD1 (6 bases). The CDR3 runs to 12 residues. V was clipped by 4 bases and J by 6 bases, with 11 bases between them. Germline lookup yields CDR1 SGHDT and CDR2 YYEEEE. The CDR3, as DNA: TGTGCCAGCAGCATAGGGGGAAGCGAGCAGTACTTC. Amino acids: CASSIGGSEQYF.

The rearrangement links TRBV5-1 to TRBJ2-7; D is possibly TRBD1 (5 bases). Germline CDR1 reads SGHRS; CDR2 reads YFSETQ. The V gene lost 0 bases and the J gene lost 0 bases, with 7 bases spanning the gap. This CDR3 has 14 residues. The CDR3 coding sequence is TGCGCCAGCAGCTTGGGACAGTCCTCCTACGAGCAGTACTTC. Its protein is CASSLGQSSYEQYF.

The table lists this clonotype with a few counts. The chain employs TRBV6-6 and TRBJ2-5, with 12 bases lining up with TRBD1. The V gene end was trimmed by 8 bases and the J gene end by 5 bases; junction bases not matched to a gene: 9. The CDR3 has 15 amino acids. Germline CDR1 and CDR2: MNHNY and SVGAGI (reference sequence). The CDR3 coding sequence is TGTGCCAGCTGCCCCCGGGACAGGGGGCCGGAGACCCAGTACTTC. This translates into CASCPRDRGPETQYF.

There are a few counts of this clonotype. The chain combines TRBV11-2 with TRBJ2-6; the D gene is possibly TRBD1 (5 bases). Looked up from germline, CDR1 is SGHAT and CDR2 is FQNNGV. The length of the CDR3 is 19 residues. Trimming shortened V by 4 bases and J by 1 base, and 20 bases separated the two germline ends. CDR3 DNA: TGTGCCAGCAGCTCCCCCAATCCTAGGGGTGGGTCTGGGGCCAACGTCCTGACTTTC. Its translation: CASSSPNPRGGSGANVLTF.

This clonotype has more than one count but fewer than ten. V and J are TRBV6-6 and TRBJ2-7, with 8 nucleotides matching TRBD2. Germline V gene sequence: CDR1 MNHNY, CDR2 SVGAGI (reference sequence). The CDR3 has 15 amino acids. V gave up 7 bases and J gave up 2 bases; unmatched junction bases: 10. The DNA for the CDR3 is TGTGCCAGCACCGGGGGGGGGGGAAGCACCTACGAGCAGTACTTC. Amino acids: CASTGGGGSTYEQYF.

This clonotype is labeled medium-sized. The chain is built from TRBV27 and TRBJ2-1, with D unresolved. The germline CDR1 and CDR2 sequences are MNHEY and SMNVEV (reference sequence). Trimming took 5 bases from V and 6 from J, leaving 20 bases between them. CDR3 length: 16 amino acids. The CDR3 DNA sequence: TGTGCCAGCAGTCCCCTAGGGCCCCGTTCTTTCAATGAGCAGTTCTTC. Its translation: CASSPLGPRSFNEQFF.

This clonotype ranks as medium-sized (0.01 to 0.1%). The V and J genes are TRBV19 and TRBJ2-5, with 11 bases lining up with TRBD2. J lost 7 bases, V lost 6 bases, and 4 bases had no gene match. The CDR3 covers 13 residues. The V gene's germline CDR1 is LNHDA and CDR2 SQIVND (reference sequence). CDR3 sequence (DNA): TGTGCCAGTAGCGGGCTAGCGGGGGGGACCCAGTACTTC. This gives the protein CASSGLAGGTQYF.

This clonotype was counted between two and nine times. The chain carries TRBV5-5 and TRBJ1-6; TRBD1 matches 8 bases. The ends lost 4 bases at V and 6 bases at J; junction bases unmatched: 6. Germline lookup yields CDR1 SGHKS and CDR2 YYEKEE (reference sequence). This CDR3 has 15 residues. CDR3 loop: CASSPRTGPNSPLHF. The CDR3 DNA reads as TGTGCCAGCAGCCCTAGGACAGGGCCTAATTCACCCCTCCACTTT.

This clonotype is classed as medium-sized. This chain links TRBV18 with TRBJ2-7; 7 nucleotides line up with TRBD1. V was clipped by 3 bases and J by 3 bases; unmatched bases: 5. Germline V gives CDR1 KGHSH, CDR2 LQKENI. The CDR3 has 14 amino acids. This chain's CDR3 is CASSPSGTVYEQYF. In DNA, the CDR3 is TGTGCCAGCTCACCCTCCGGGACAGTCTACGAGCAGTACTTC.

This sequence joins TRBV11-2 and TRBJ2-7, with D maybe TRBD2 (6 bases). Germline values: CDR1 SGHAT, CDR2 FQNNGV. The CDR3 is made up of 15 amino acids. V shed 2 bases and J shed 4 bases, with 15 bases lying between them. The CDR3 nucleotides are TGTGCCAGCAGCTTATCTAGCGACTTTTCGTACGAGCAGTACTTC. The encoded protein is CASSLSSDFSYEQYF. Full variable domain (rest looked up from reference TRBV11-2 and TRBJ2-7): EAGVAQSPRYKIIEKRQSVAFWCNPISGHATLYWYQQILGQGPKLLIQFQNNGVVDDSQLPKDRFSAERLKGVDSTLKIQPAKLEDSAVYLCASSLSSDFSYEQYFGPGTRLTVT.

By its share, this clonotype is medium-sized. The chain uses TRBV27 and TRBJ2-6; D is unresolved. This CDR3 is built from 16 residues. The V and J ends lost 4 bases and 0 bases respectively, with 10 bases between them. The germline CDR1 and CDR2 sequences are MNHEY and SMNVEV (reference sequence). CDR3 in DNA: TGTGCCAGCAGTTCTCCGGCCTCCTCTGGGGCCAACGTCCTGACTTTC. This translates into CASSSPASSGANVLTF.

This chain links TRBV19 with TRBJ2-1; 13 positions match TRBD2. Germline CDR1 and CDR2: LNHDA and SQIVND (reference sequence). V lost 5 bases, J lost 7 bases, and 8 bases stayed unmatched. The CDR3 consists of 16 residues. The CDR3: CASSLGLAGERNEQFF. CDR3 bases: TGTGCCAGTAGTTTAGGACTAGCGGGAGAGAGGAATGAGCAGTTCTTC.

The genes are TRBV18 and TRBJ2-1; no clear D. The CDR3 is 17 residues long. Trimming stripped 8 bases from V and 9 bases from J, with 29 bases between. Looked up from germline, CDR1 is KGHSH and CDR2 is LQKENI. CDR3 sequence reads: CASSRGLLYSSTSEQFF. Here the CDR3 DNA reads TGTGCCAGCAGCCGTGGCCTCTTATACTCCTCTACAAGTGAGCAGTTCTTC.

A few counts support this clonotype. The CDR3 spells CASSIGLRQRSEAFF. Written as DNA, the CDR3 is TGTGCCAGTAGTATCGGTTTGAGGCAGAGAAGTGAAGCTTTCTTT. The V gene is TRBV19, the J gene TRBJ1-1; D is unresolved. Trimming shortened V by 3 bases and J by 7 bases, and 18 bases separated the two germline ends. CDR3 size: 15 residues. Germline CDR1 and CDR2: LNHDA and SQIVND (reference sequence).

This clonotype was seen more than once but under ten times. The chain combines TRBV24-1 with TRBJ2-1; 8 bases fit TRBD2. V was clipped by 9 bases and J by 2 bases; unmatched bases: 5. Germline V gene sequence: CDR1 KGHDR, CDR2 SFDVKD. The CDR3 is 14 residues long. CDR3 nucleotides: TGTGCCACCGGTACTAGCGGCACCTACAATGAGCAGTTCTTC. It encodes CATGTSGTYNEQFF.